The present T cell receptor beta chain was sequenced within a study of cytomegalovirus exposure and HLA in healthy donors. Study summary: Researchers found that more than 70% of 398 genotyped donors fell within the Caucasian-associated ancestry cluster.

This clone has only one observation. PCR was performed using 60 Vbeta and 13 Jbeta primers. Measured with immunoSEQ multiplex PCR; TCRdb has only the in-frame clones, and not every one. The data hold 100,000 to 150,000 clones, with around 77% observed a single time. The V gene's germline CDR1 is SGHVS and CDR2 FNYEAQ. The CDR3 is made up of 14 amino acids. The V and J ends lost 2 bases and 5 bases respectively, with 10 bases between them. The rearrangement uses TRBV7-6 and TRBJ1-5, with D unclear. Sequenced: PBMCs. The clonotype was recovered from a young man in good health and CMV-seropositive. The CDR3 region is CASSLFLEDQPQHF. The CDR3 DNA reads TGTGCCAGCAGCTTATTTCTGGAGGATCAGCCCCAGCATTTT. Variable domain in full (rest from reference TRBV7-6 and TRBJ1-5): GAGVSQSPRYKVTKRGQDVALRCDPISGHVSLYWYRQALGQGPEFLTYFNYEAQQDKSGLPNDRFSAERPEGSISTLTIQRTEQRDSAMYRCASSLFLEDQPQHFGDGTRLSIL.